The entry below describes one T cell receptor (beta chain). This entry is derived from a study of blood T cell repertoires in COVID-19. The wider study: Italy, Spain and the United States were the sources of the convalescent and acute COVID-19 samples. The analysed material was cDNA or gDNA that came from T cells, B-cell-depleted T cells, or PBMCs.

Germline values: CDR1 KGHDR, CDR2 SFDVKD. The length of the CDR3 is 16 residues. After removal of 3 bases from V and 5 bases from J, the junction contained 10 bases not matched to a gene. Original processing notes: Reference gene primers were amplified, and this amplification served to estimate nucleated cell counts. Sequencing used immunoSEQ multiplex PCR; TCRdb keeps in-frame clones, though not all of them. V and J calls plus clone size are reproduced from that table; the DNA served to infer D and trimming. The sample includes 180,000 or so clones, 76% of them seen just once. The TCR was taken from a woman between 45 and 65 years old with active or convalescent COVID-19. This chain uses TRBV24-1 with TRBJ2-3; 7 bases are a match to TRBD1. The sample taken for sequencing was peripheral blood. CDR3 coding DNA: TGTGCCACCAGTGATCGCGTAGGGGGCGCTTTAGATACGCAGTATTTT. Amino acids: CATSDRVGGALDTQYF.